This passage covers 12 T cell receptor beta chains from one sample sequenced in a study of blood T cells in healthy people across ages (dated by TCRdb to the mid-2010s). The library came from 5' RACE. The reads were generated on an Illumina HiSeq 2500. A second PCR of roughly 7 to 12 cycles was run with a J-beta primer mix and a sample-barcoded 5' primer. TCRdb reworked the public reads: Q25 trimming with fastp, MiXCR clone assembly, productive beta chains retained. Entries are consolidated by CDR3 protein sequence, retaining the most common genes and DNA. A total of roughly 570,000 distinct CDR3 sequences appear in this sample, 25% to 30% of them only once. Roughly 20% of the sample rests with the top ten. Sequencing was carried out using blood. These receptor sequences come from a woman between 65 and 79 years old in good health.

Ten or more counts support this clonotype. CDR3 DNA: TGCAGCGTTCGCACAGGGGAAGAGACCCAGTACTTC. The encoded protein is CSVRTGEETQYF. The chain recombines TRBV29-1 with TRBJ2-5; 7 bases line up with TRBD1. From germline, CDR1 is SQVTM and CDR2 ANQGSEA. Trimming at V came to 5 bases and at J to 3 bases, leaving 3 bases not matched to a gene. There are 12 residues in the CDR3.

V and J are TRBV5-1 and TRBJ2-6; D is uncertain. Germline V CDR1 and CDR2: SGHRS, YFSETQ. Trimming took 4 bases from V and 0 from J, leaving 11 bases between them. The CDR3 spans 16 residues. This chain's CDR3 is CASSMGVNSGANVLTF. The CDR3 DNA reads TGCGCCAGCAGCATGGGTGTCAACTCTGGGGCCAACGTCCTGACTTTC.

Only a few counts were recorded for this clonotype. This sequence joins TRBV20-1 and TRBJ2-3; TRBD2 matches 9 bases. From germline, CDR1 is DFQATT and CDR2 SNEGSKA (reference sequence). The V segment lost 1 base and the J segment 6 bases; nucleotides outside the gene matches: 8. The length of the CDR3 is 15 residues. The CDR3, as DNA: TGCAGTGCTAGAGCTATAGGGACTAGCATGGATACGCAGTATTTT. As protein: CSARAIGTSMDTQYF.

The chain combines TRBV12-3 or TRBV12-4 with TRBJ2-7; D call uncertain. This CDR3 is built from 10 residues. The germline V and J ends were trimmed by 6 bases and 3 bases, with 3 bases remaining between them. This chain's CDR3 is CASRGYEQYF. The CDR3, as DNA: TGTGCCAGCAGAGGCTACGAGCAGTACTTC.

This sequence joins TRBV27 and TRBJ1-4; D gene unclear. V gave up 1 base and J gave up 8 bases, with 14 bases separating them. Germline V lookup: CDR1 MNHEY, CDR2 SMNVEV (reference sequence). The CDR3 is 15 residues long. For the CDR3, the DNA is TGTGCCAGCAGTTTATTAGCAACACGAGGCGAAAAACTGTTTTTT. Protein product: CASSLLATRGEKLFF.

The chain is built from TRBV21-1 and TRBJ2-1; the table names TRBD2, a call not compared with the DNA. TRBV21-1 is a pseudogene. The CDR3 is made up of 18 amino acids. The CDR3 loop is CASSKVLASGGYSNEQFF. The CDR3 nucleotides are TGTGCCAGCAGCAAAGTTCTGGCTAGCGGGGGGTATAGCAATGAGCAGTTCTTC.

The chain's CDR3 is CSVGRTGVNEKLFF. CDR3 in DNA: TGCAGCGTGGGGCGGACAGGGGTTAATGAAAAACTGTTTTTT. The chain employs TRBV29-1 and TRBJ1-4; TRBD1 matches 9 bases. With 6 bases clipped from V and 4 bases from J, the junction kept 6 bases outside the gene matches. The germline gives CDR1 SQVTM, CDR2 ANQGSEA. There are 14 residues in the CDR3.

V usage is TRBV29-1 and J usage is TRBJ2-1, with D tentatively TRBD1 (6 bases). Looked up from germline, CDR1 is SQVTM and CDR2 is ANQGSEA. This CDR3 contains 12 residues. Trimming left V 5 bases short and J 9 bases short, with 14 bases between. The CDR3 bases are TGCAGCGTTATGACAGGCCAAACTGAGCAGTTCTTC. Protein product: CSVMTGQTEQFF.

Only a few counts were recorded for this clonotype. The J gene is TRBJ1-1, the V gene TRBV7-2, with a tentative D call TRBD1 (6 bases). V lost 8 bases and J 6 bases, leaving 19 bases between the germline ends. Germline CDR1 and CDR2: SGHTA and FQGNSA. The CDR3 consists of 14 residues. The CDR3 region is CASRGGGQGAEAFF. CDR3 DNA sequence: TGTGCCAGCCGCGGCGGGGGGCAAGGGGCTGAAGCTTTCTTT.

The chain employs TRBV3-1 and TRBJ1-2, with no clear D. CDR1 is LGHDT and CDR2 is YNNKEL in the germline V gene (reference sequence). Trimming stripped 1 base from V and 4 bases from J, with 7 bases between. CDR3 size: 13 residues. The CDR3 DNA reads as TGTGCCAGCAGCCAAGGCGGGATCTATGGCTACACCTTC. Residues: CASSQGGIYGYTF.

The chain has TRBV29-1 and TRBJ1-2; TRBD1 matches at 9 bases. Germline V gene data show CDR1 as SQVTM and CDR2 as ANQGSEA. The junction had 9 bases not matched to a gene; V was cut back by 4 bases and J by 6 bases. The CDR3 totals 14 residues. CDR3 in DNA: TGCAGCGTTGTCCGGGACAGGGCCCAACATGGCTACACCTTC. Its protein is CSVVRDRAQHGYTF.

This clonotype was observed a few times. The J gene is TRBJ2-5, the V gene TRBV20-1; 9 bases map to TRBD2. The length of the CDR3 is 15 residues. The V segment lost 0 bases and the J segment 2 bases; nucleotides outside the gene matches: 4. The germline CDR1 and CDR2 sequences are DFQATT and SNEGSKA (reference sequence). This CDR3 is CSARDPSGVQETQYF. Here the CDR3 DNA reads TGCAGTGCTAGAGACCCTAGCGGGGTTCAAGAGACCCAGTACTTC.